Below are 21 T cell receptor beta chains sequenced from a single sample in a study of T cell clonality in common variable immunodeficiency. Points from the study as a whole: Reportedly, TCR beta sequences from common variable immunodeficiency showed fewer deletions and N-nucleotide insertions.

The table came from immunoSEQ multiplex PCR; TCRdb's copy has only in-frame clones and leaves some out. The record shows roughly 42,000 clones for this sample, with no singletons present. No antigens are known for them. The sequenced material came from peripheral blood mononuclear cells. Receptors were obtained from a human donor with common variable immunodeficiency.

With regard to this clone: The read comes to an end 3 residues before the CDR3 does, leaving the germline J gene to fill in the end. The chain couples TRBV5-1 to TRBJ2-7; 12 bases map to TRBD1. The CDR3 contains 14 residues. V was pared by 3 bases and J by 5 bases, with 3 bases of the junction left unmatched. CDR1 is SGHRS and CDR2 is YFSETQ in the germline V gene. CDR3 bases read: TGCGCCAGCAGCTCGGGACAGGGGGCCGACGAG. Its translation is CASSSGQGADE. The complete CDR3 protein is CASSSGQGADEQYF.

To note about this clone: The missing CDR3 end, 3 residues past where the read stops, is filled in from the germline J gene. Other DNA sequences from this sample encode an identical CDR3 as well. The rearrangement links TRBV20-1 to TRBJ2-5; no clear D. Germline V lookup: CDR1 DFQATT, CDR2 SNEGSKA (reference sequence). With 0 bases removed from V and 6 bases from J, the gap between germline ends came to 5 bases. The CDR3 loop spans 11 amino acids. The covered CDR3 bases are TGCAGTGCTAGAGAGTCCAAGACC. Encoded protein: CSARESKT. The CDR3 as a whole reads CSARESKTQYF.

Worth noting for this clone: The observed sequence ends 3 residues before the CDR3 terminus, with the missing tail filled in from the germline J gene. This chain uses TRBV2 with TRBJ2-5; D is unclear. V was shortened by 4 bases and J by 6 bases, with 9 bases between the two germline ends. Germline values: CDR1 SNHLY, CDR2 FYNNEI. CDR3 size: 12 residues. This chain's CDR3 is CASSVTEKTQYF. The CDR3 DNA, read in part, is TGTGCCAGCAGTGTTACAGAAAAGACC.

This clone occurred many times. The read is 3 residues too short to cover the CDR3 end, so that end is filled in from the germline J gene. The chain couples TRBV30 to TRBJ1-3; D ambiguous. The germline V gene encodes CDR1 GTSNPN and CDR2 SVGIG (reference sequence). V was trimmed by 3 bases and J by 0 bases, leaving 6 bases between them. The CDR3 is 13 residues long. CDR3 bases read: TGTGCCTGGAGAAGGCACTCTGGAAACACC. Its translation: CAWRRHSGNT. The entire CDR3 is CAWRRHSGNTIYF.

This clone was counted only a few times. CDR3 DNA (partial): TGTGCCAGCAGCTACCGACAGGCCGGCTATGGC. Translated: CASSYRQAGYG. The entire CDR3 protein reads CASSYRQAGYGYTF. V and J are TRBV5-6 and TRBJ1-2; TRBD1 might be the D (6 bases). The read ends 3 residues early relative to the CDR3; the germline J gene fills the gap. CDR3 length: 14 amino acids. CDR1 and CDR2 (germline): SGHDT, YYEEEE. V was pared by 3 bases and J by 4 bases, with 13 bases between.

In this sample, this clone turned up a few times. The read terminates 3 residues before the CDR3 end, so the remaining end is supplied by the germline J gene. The gene calls are TRBV19 and TRBJ2-5, with D tentatively TRBD1 (5 bases). V lost 9 bases to trimming and J lost 5 bases, with 19 bases between them. Germline V gives CDR1 LNHDA, CDR2 SQIVND (reference sequence). The CDR3 is 14 amino acids. The CDR3 sequence: CASLTHRRIETQYF. The CDR3 DNA, read in part, is TGTGCCAGCCTTACCCACAGGAGAATTGAGACC.

This clone was observed a handful of times. Read data end 3 residues before the CDR3 end; the end is taken from the germline J gene. The chain uses TRBV7-9 and TRBJ2-3; D gene unclear. V lost 4 bases and J lost 0, with 8 bases in between. In germline, CDR1 is SEHNR, CDR2 FQNEAQ (reference sequence). This CDR3 spans 14 amino acids. The CDR3 bases that were read are TGTGCCAGCAGCTCAGACACTAGCACAGATACG. Its protein product is CASSSDTSTDT. The entire CDR3 reads CASSSDTSTDTQYF.

This clone was seen a few times. CDR3 bases read: TGTGCCAGCTCACTACAGGGACAGGGGATCTACGAG. This codes for CASSLQGQGIYE. The whole CDR3 sequence reads CASSLQGQGIYEQYF. The rearrangement joins TRBV18 to TRBJ2-7; 10 bases map to TRBD1. Read coverage stops 3 residues before the CDR3 terminus; the germline J gene supplies the remainder. The CDR3 runs to 15 residues. V dropped 4 bases and J dropped 3; count of bases not matched to a gene: 6. Germline loops: CDR1 KGHSH, CDR2 LQKENI.

The sequenced part of the CDR3 DNA is TGCAGTGCTACAGATCTAACAGGCTGGGGCAATAAGACC. Protein: CSATDLTGWGNKT. The whole CDR3 protein is CSATDLTGWGNKTQYF. The chain has TRBV20-1 and TRBJ2-5, with TRBD1 as a possible D gene (5 bases). The CDR3 is cut off 3 residues early in the read; its end comes from the germline J gene. Germline V gene data show CDR1 as DFQATT and CDR2 as SNEGSKA (reference sequence). Between the trimmed V and J ends, which lost 4 bases and 6 bases, there was a span of 24 bases. This CDR3 is built from 16 residues.

This clone was found many times. The read gets to within 3 residues of the CDR3 end, and the germline J gene fills in the rest. This rearrangement joins TRBV6-2 or TRBV6-3 to TRBJ2-2; the D gene is possibly TRBD1 (5 bases). This CDR3 comprises 16 residues. Germline values: CDR1 MNHEY, CDR2 SVGEGT. Trimming removed 0 bases at V and 3 bases at J, with 11 bases between. The DNA read from the CDR3 is TGTGCCAGCAGTTACTCCGCGACAGCTTACACCGGGGAG. It translates to CASSYSATAYTGE. The full CDR3 reads CASSYSATAYTGELFF.

This clone showed up just a few times. With the read ending 3 residues before the CDR3 end, the germline J gene is used to fill in that end. The chain uses TRBV19 and TRBJ1-6; 7 bases fit TRBD1. The CDR3 is 13 residues long. Germline CDR1 is LNHDA and CDR2 is SQIVND (reference sequence). The junction had 5 bases not matched to a gene; V was cut back by 9 bases and J by 6 bases. The part of the CDR3 DNA that was read is TGTGCCAGCGGGACAGCGAGTAATTCACCC. Translated, it gives CASGTASNSP. The whole CDR3 sequence reads CASGTASNSPLHF.

The sample holds a few counts of this clone. The CDR3 end is not reached by the read, which stops 3 residues before it; the germline J gene fills it in. The rearrangement joins TRBV6-2 or TRBV6-3 to TRBJ2-5, with TRBD1 matching over 7 bases. J lost 4 bases, V lost 4 bases, and 3 bases had no gene match. Germline assignment: CDR1 MNHEY and CDR2 SVGEGT. CDR3 size: 13 residues. The sequenced CDR3 bases are TGTGCCAGCAGTTCCGGGACAGCAGAGACC. Its protein product is CASSSGTAET. The entire CDR3 sequence reads CASSSGTAETQYF.

About this clone itself: The read terminates 3 residues ahead of where the CDR3 ends, so the germline J gene completes it. The V call is TRBV7-2, the J call TRBJ2-2; TRBD1 aligns across 10 bases. With 4 bases clipped from V and 4 bases from J, the junction kept 3 bases outside the gene matches. Germline assignment: CDR1 SGHTA and CDR2 FQGNSA. This CDR3 spans 15 amino acids. CDR3 residues: CASSSTGGGTGELFF. The covered CDR3 bases are TGTGCCAGCAGCTCGACAGGGGGCGGCACCGGGGAG.

This clone has only a few counts. The read falls 3 residues short of the CDR3 end, and the missing part is taken from the germline J gene. The V call is TRBV19, the J call TRBJ1-5; D gene unclear. CDR1 is LNHDA and CDR2 is SQIVND in the germline V gene (reference sequence). With 1 base removed from V and 6 bases from J, the gap between germline ends came to 13 bases. This CDR3 spans 15 amino acids. The CDR3 reads CASSIGGQVGQPQHF. The sequenced CDR3 bases are TGTGCCAGTAGTATAGGCGGGCAGGTCGGTCAGCCC.

A word on this clone: The CDR3 end falls 3 residues outside the read, so it is completed with the germline J gene. The rearrangement links TRBV7-9 to TRBJ1-1; 11 bases agree with TRBD1. V shed 3 bases and J 3 bases; nucleotides not matched to a gene: 0. Germline V lookup: CDR1 SEHNR, CDR2 FQNEAQ (reference sequence). This CDR3 contains 14 residues. The CDR3 spells CASSLGQGDTEAFF. The CDR3 DNA, read in part, is TGTGCCAGCAGCTTGGGACAGGGGGACACTGAA.

At least ten counts were recorded for this clone. The read ends 3 residues early relative to the CDR3; the germline J gene fills the gap. This chain links TRBV12-3 or TRBV12-4 with TRBJ2-2, with TRBD2 matching 10 bases. This CDR3 spans 16 amino acids. Unmatched junction bases numbered 1, after V lost 1 base and J lost 2 bases. CDR3 sequence: CASSLGTSGNTGELFF. The part of the CDR3 DNA that was read is TGTGCCAGCAGTTTAGGGACTAGCGGAAACACCGGGGAG.

Worth noting for this clone: From the germline J gene comes the end of the CDR3, since the read stops 3 residues before it. The rearrangement links TRBV7-9 to TRBJ2-7, with 9 bases identical to TRBD1. This CDR3 spans 15 amino acids. Trimming removed 5 bases from V and 6 bases from J; junction bases left unmatched: 11. CDR1 is SEHNR, CDR2 FQNEAQ, per germline (reference sequence). CDR3 bases read: TGTGCCAGCAGCCCACAGGGGGCGGGGTCTCGCGAG. Its translation is CASSPQGAGSRE. The complete CDR3 protein is CASSPQGAGSREQYF.

This clone appeared many times. Read coverage stops 3 residues before the CDR3 terminus; the germline J gene supplies the remainder. The V call is TRBV29-1, the J call TRBJ1-2, with D hard to call. The CDR3 covers 12 residues. Per the germline V gene, CDR1 is SQVTM and CDR2 is ANQGSEA. V lost 7 bases, J lost 6 bases, and 15 bases lay in between. The CDR3 spells CSALAGRDGYTF. CDR3 bases read: TGCAGCGCCCTAGCTGGGAGGGATGGC.

This clone was seen ten or more times. The read terminates 3 residues before the CDR3 end, so the remaining end is supplied by the germline J gene. The chain carries TRBV18 and TRBJ2-3; no clear D gene. Germline CDR1 reads KGHSH; CDR2 reads LQKENI. The CDR3 covers 13 residues. The V end lost 3 bases, the J end lost 0 bases, and 4 bases lay between the germline ends. CDR3 sequence reads: CASSPASTDTQYF. The covered CDR3 bases are TGTGCCAGCTCACCGGCTAGCACAGATACG. Full variable domain (rest looked up from reference TRBV18 and TRBJ2-3): NAGVMQNPRHLVRRRGQEARLRCSPMKGHSHVYWYRQLPEEGLKFMVYLQKENIIDESGMPKERFSAEFPKEGPSILRIQQVVRGDSAAYFCASSPASTDTQYFGPGTRLTVL.

Of note for this clone: Read coverage stops 3 residues before the CDR3 terminus; the germline J gene supplies the remainder. V is TRBV7-2 and J is TRBJ1-2, with a weak D call TRBD1 (6 bases). Germline V lookup: CDR1 SGHTA, CDR2 FQGNSA. The CDR3 contains 15 residues. CDR3 protein: CASSSNYRDTWGYTF. The sequenced part of the CDR3 DNA is TGTGCCAGCAGCTCCAACTATCGGGACACTTGGGGC.

This clone has a handful of counts. The missing CDR3 end, 3 residues past where the read stops, is filled in from the germline J gene. The chain carries TRBV19 and TRBJ2-4; 13 bases line up with TRBD2. The CDR3 has 21 residues. The V segment lost 5 bases and the J segment 1 base; nucleotides outside the gene matches: 17. Germline lookup yields CDR1 LNHDA and CDR2 SQIVND (reference sequence). Partial CDR3 DNA: TGTGCCAGTAGTGCCTGGGACAGAGGACTAGCGGGGGCCGCTGCCAAAAACATT. It translates to CASSAWDRGLAGAAAKNI. The complete CDR3 sequence is CASSAWDRGLAGAAAKNIQYF.